This paragraph reports one TCR beta chain. The antigen remains undetermined. Method: immunoSEQ multiplex PCR; TCRdb's copy keeps in-frame clones and lacks some. The data show tens of thousands of clones, with more than 65% seen just once and about 5.6% held by the top ten. The sample belongs to a study of a mutant IDH1 vaccine in newly diagnosed glioma. Study at large: Sex distribution of treated patients was roughly 62% male and roughly 38% female; mean age was roughly 37 years. Therapy received beforehand was radiotherapy, temozolomide, or both, with most patients given both.

Time point meaning: baseline, week 1 (first vaccination visit). Regarding treatment: pre-vaccination baseline after standard-of-care therapy. The donors had new WHO grade 3 or 4 astrocytomas; these were IDH1-mutant and ATRX-lost. Study findings and constraints: With respect to changes in top peripheral T cell clonotypes, pseudoprogression seemed unrelated.

Germline V gene lookup returns CDR1 MRHNA and CDR2 SNTAGT. V lost 5 bases, J lost 0 bases, and 11 bases lay in between. This CDR3 contains 14 residues. V and J are TRBV6-4 and TRBJ2-7, with D uncertain. This clonotype was sampled from a middle-aged man with glioma. Some clones in this sample may be carry-over from other donors' samples. The sample consisted of PBMCs, taken from a glioma patient treated with radiotherapy, temozolomide or both. The CDR3 DNA sequence: TGTGCCAGCAGTCCCTTTGAAATCTCCTACGAGCAGTACTTC. It translates to CASSPFEISYEQYF.